This T cell receptor (beta chain) appears in the sequencing data of a study of blood T cell repertoires in COVID-19. Study overall: The United States, Italy and Spain were the sources of the acute and convalescent COVID-19 samples. PBMCs, B-cell-depleted T cells, or T cells were the source of the cDNA or gDNA that made up the material.

Original processing methods: Amplification with reference gene primers provided the estimates of nucleated cell counts. This table comes from immunoSEQ multiplex PCR, and its TCRdb copy is limited to in-frame clones, with some not included. V and J calls plus clone size are reproduced from that table; the DNA served to infer D and trimming. The profile shows roughly 500,000 clones, approximately 85% of them singletons. After removal of 6 bases from V and 3 bases from J, the junction contained 10 bases not matched to a gene. The CDR3 consists of 15 residues. Germline V gene lookup returns CDR1 MNHEY and CDR2 SVGAGI.

This chain uses TRBV6-5 with TRBJ1-2; 7 bases line up with TRBD1. The sequence derives from a human donor in a cohort sampled during active COVID-19. The specimen sequenced was peripheral blood. The CDR3 loop reads CASRPDDRVYYGYTF. The DNA for the CDR3 is TGTGCCAGCAGGCCCGACGACAGGGTCTACTATGGCTACACCTTC.